This TCR beta chain was observed in a study of read filtering for tumor transcriptome and immune sequencing (dated by TCRdb to 2019 to 2021). Study-wide context: Of the patients in the cohort, around 17 were male and more than 12 were female, and their mean age was 65.9 years, with a range of 47 to 80. By revised international staging, about 8 patients were R-ISS I, some 16 were R-ISS II and roughly seven were R-ISS III. After DNase treatment, whole-transcriptome libraries were prepared with the TruSeq RNA Access Library Prep Kit. Per sample, about 3.5 to 10.27 million TCR-region mapped reads were obtained with IR-seq, compared with only roughly 80 to 1,300 with RNA-seq. The study compared TCR repertoires from targeted immune repertoire sequencing and bulk whole-transcriptome sequencing run on the same bone marrow samples. One of the main goals was to work out a read-filtering strategy for immune repertoire data, in particular whether clonotypes backed by only a single read should be removed. Overall study results and their limits: The correlation between IR-seq and RNA-seq shared clonotype proportions rose when single-read clonotypes were removed. In IR-seq, 80% to 85% of clonotypes but roughly 3.5% of total reads were represented by single-read clonotypes, whereas in RNA-seq, around 75% of clonotypes and around 40% of reads were represented by single-read clonotypes. Compared with RNA-seq, IR-seq captured clonotypes at much greater depth and more reliably, and a smaller IR-seq throughput was enough to identify most of the shared clonotypes. The sorted CD138-negative fraction was composed of a mixed bone marrow immune population rather than of purified T cells.

This clonotype has a count of ten or more. Which antigen it targets is not known. One base away there is no much larger clone; base qualities are not given. TCR libraries were constructed from approximately 0.4 ug RNA using the Immunoverse kit, and molecular barcoded adaptors covering alpha/delta and beta/gamma chains were employed. TCR library preparation used the same RNA that was used for transcriptome sequencing. TCR libraries were sequenced on an Illumina HiSeq 4000 with 2 x 150 cycles. As for how the authors treated the data: TCR reads were aligned to human V, D, J and C references and assembled into CDR3 clonotypes with MiXCR, including quality filtering and error correction. The tcR package in R was used to analyze clonotype counts and gene usage diversity. For inspection of raw mapping reads, RNA-seq reads were mapped by STAR aligner version 2.5.3a onto GRCh37 of the human genome. To test how sequencing depth affects detected clonotypes, IR-seq fastq files were randomly downsampled with Seqtk 1.3. TCRdb trimmed the raw reads at Q25, called clones with MiXCR and kept productive beta chains. Every distinct CDR3 protein forms one entry, paired with its most common genes and DNA. Clone size and V and J calls follow TCRdb, not the original study. The sample contains over 90,000 distinct CDR3 sequences, roughly a fifth of them found a single time. The ten largest clones take up about an eighth of the sample.

Each patient had bone marrow sampled at the time of active disease. Bone marrow mononuclear cells were isolated by Ficoll-Hypaque density gradient centrifugation. CD138-negative cells were obtained by negative selection after labeling with CD138 magnetic microbeads on a MACS separator, removing myeloma plasma cells. The purity of the isolated cells was checked by flow cytometry with CD138 antibodies on an Attune NxT. Total RNA was extracted using TRIzol reagent and was quantified on a NanoDrop spectrophotometer. Paired RNA-seq and IR-seq were performed on each patient's CD138-negative bone marrow sample. Sequencing was carried out using a population of CD138-negative cells sorted from bone marrow. The cell subset or site label for this specimen denotes: bone marrow mononuclear cells depleted of CD138+ plasma/myeloma cells by negative magnetic selection. This TCR derives from a donor at least 40 years old with multiple myeloma.

The sequenced DNA is TGCGCCAGCAGCTCTCTAACAGGGGAGAAAACCCGTAATCAGCCCCAGCATTTT. Its protein product is CASSSLTGEKTRNQPQHF. In this chain, TRBV5-1 is recombined with TRBJ1-5; 7 bases in between match TRBD1. The CDR3 spans 18 residues, from the cysteine through the phenylalanine. The read is trimmed to its CDR3 DNA, 54 bases read in frame from base 1. The germline V gene specifies SGHRS as CDR1 and YFSETQ as CDR2. For this chain, trimming is 3 bases at the V end and 4 bases at the J end, and the number of junction bases without a gene match is 16.